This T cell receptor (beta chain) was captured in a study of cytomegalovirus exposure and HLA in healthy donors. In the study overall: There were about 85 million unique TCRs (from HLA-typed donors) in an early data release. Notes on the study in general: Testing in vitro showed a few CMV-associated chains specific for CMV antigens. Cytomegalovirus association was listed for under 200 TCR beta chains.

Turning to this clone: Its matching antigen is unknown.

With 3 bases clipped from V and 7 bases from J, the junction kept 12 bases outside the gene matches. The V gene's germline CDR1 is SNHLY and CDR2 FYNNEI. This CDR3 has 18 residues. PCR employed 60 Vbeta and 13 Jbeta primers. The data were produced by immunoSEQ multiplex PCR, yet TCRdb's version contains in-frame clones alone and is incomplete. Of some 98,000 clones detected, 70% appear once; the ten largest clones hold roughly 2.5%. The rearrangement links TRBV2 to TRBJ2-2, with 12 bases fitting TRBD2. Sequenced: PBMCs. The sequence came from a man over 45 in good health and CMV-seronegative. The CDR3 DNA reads TGTGCCAGCAGTGAGGGTCTAGCGGGAGGGTCTAAACTCGGGGAGCTGTTTTTT. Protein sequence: CASSEGLAGGSKLGELFF.